Listed here are 10 T cell receptor beta chains from one sample, sequenced in a study of blood T cells in healthy people across ages (dated by TCRdb to 2013 to 2016). Receptor amplification or capture employed 5' RACE. The run used an Illumina HiSeq 2500. A second roughly 6 to 11 cycle PCR used a sample-barcoded 5' primer and a J-beta primer mix. TCRdb reanalyzed the raw reads on its own, using fastp at Q25 for trimming and MiXCR for clone calling, and kept in-frame beta chains. Records with the same CDR3 protein are collapsed into one entry carrying the most frequent genes and DNA. The sample profile shows about 630,000 distinct CDR3 sequences; around 20% of them were found once. The top ten hold roughly 3.6% of the sample. Sequencing was done on a sample of blood. These TCRs come from a man between 65 and 85 years old in good health.

For this clonotype: The conserved final phenylalanine or tryptophan is absent from the CDR3, which likely points to a read error. V usage is TRBV7-9 and J usage is TRBJ2-5; D may match TRBD1 or TRBD2 (5 bases each). Trimming shortened V by 1 base and J by 3 bases, and 12 bases separated the two germline ends. The CDR3 spans 15 residues. Germline V CDR1 and CDR2: SEHNR, FQNEAQ (reference sequence). The CDR3 DNA reads TGTGCCAGCAGCTTAGGGAGGAGCAGGGAAGAGACCCAGTACTCC. This translates into CASSLGRSREETQYS.

The V and J genes are TRBV7-8 and TRBJ2-1; D might be TRBD2 (6 bases). The CDR3 spans 17 residues. V was cut by 2 bases and J by 4 bases, with 18 bases left in between. Germline V lookup: CDR1 SGHVS, CDR2 FQNEAQ. CDR3 bases: TGTGCCAGCAGCTTAATGAGAGGGAGGTTAAATTACAATGAGCAGTTCTTC. Residues: CASSLMRGRLNYNEQFF.

Comment on this clonotype: Possible read error: a much larger clone is one base away. The chain links TRBV6-5 to TRBJ2-7; 13 bases are a match to TRBD2. Germline V gene data show CDR1 as MNHEY and CDR2 as SVGAGI. This CDR3 comprises 17 residues. In DNA, the CDR3 is TGTGCCAGCAGTTTGGGGACTAGCGGGGCCAGCTACTACGAGCGGTACTTC. It translates to CASSLGTSGASYYERYF.

The table lists this clonotype with a few counts. The chain uses TRBV20-1 and TRBJ2-7; D is unclear. Germline V gives CDR1 DFQATT, CDR2 SNEGSKA (reference sequence). The V gene lost 0 bases and the J gene lost 3 bases, with 12 bases spanning the gap. The CDR3 extends over 14 amino acids. CDR3: CSARDPQVVYEQYF. CDR3 sequence (DNA): TGCAGTGCTAGAGATCCTCAAGTCGTCTACGAGCAGTACTTC.

The gene calls are TRBV7-9 and TRBJ1-2; a weak D match, TRBD1 (5 bases). The V end lost 2 bases, the J end lost 5 bases, and 6 bases lay between the germline ends. Looked up from germline, CDR1 is SEHNR and CDR2 is FQNEAQ (reference sequence). The length of the CDR3 is 12 residues. CDR3 residues: CASSLPGYGYTF. The CDR3 DNA sequence: TGTGCCAGCAGCTTACCAGGGTATGGCTACACCTTC.

Concerning this clonotype: A much larger clonotype is one base distant, so this may be a read error. This sequence joins TRBV20-1 and TRBJ1-5, with D unresolved. Trimming cost V 0 bases and J 0 bases, with 6 bases left between them. The CDR3 consists of 14 residues. Germline CDR1 and CDR2: DFQATT and SNEGSKA (reference sequence). CDR3 amino acids: CSARDKHSNQPQHF. CDR3 DNA: TGCAGTGCTAGAGACAAGCATAGCAATCAGCCCCAGCATTTT.

This clonotype was seen ten or more times. J is TRBJ2-2 and V is TRBV7-2, with D possibly being TRBD1 (5 bases). Trimming left V 5 bases short and J 6 bases short, with 7 bases between. Germline V gene lookup returns CDR1 SGHTA and CDR2 FQGNSA. This CDR3 is built from 12 residues. The CDR3 bases are TGTGCCAGCAGCCAAGGGGCCGGGGAGCTGTTTTTT. Protein product: CASSQGAGELFF.

This clonotype was observed many times. CDR3 sequence: CASTAGKNIQYF. DNA for the CDR3: TGTGCCAGCACAGCGGGAAAAAACATTCAGTACTTC. V usage is TRBV12-3 or TRBV12-4 and J usage is TRBJ2-4, with TRBD2 matching over 7 bases. This CDR3 comprises 12 residues. The V gene end was trimmed by 7 bases and the J gene end by 4 bases; junction bases not matched to a gene: 1.

This clonotype was observed a few times. V is TRBV18 and J is TRBJ2-5, with 11 bases lining up with TRBD2. The DNA end favors TRBJ2-1, so the J call may be wrong. Germline V gives CDR1 KGHSH, CDR2 LQKENI. CDR3 length: 17 amino acids. The CDR3 loop is CASSHGTGQTSGTEQFF. The CDR3 DNA reads TGTGCCAGCTCCCACGGGACAGGACAGACTAGCGGGACTGAGCAGTTCTTC.

The V call is TRBV20-1, the J call TRBJ2-7; no firm D call. V lost 6 bases, J lost 3 bases, and 15 bases lay in between. The CDR3 loop spans 13 amino acids. Germline CDR1 DFQATT, CDR2 SNEGSKA (reference sequence). The chain's CDR3 is CSASAASHYEQYF. The CDR3 DNA follows: TGCAGTGCCAGTGCAGCTTCCCACTACGAGCAGTACTTC.